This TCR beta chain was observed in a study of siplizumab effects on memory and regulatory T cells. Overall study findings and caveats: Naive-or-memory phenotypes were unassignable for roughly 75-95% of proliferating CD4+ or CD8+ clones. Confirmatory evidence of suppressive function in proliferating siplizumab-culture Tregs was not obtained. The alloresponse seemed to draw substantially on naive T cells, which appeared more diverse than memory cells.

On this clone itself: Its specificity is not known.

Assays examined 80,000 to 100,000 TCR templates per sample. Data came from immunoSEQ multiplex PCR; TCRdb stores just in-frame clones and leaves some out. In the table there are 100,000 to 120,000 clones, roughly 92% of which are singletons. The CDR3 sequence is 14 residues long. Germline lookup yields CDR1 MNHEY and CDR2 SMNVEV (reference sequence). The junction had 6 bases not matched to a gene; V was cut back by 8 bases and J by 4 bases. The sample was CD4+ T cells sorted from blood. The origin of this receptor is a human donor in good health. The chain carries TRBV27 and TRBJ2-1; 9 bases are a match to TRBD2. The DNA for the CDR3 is TGTGCCAGCCAGACTAGCGGCCGATACAATGAGCAGTTCTTC. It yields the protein CASQTSGRYNEQFF.